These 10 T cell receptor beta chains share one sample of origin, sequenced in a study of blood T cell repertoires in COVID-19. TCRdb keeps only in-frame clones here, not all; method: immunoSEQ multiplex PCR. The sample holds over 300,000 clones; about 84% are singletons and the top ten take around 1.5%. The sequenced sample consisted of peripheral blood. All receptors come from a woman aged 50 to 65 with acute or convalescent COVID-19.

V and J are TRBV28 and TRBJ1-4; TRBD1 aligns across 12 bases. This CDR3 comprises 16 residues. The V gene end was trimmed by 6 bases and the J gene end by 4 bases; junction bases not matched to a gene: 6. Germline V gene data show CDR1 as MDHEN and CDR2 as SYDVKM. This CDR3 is CASSSGTGGFNEKLFF. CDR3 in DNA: TGTGCCAGCAGCTCCGGGACAGGGGGCTTTAATGAAAAACTGTTTTTT.

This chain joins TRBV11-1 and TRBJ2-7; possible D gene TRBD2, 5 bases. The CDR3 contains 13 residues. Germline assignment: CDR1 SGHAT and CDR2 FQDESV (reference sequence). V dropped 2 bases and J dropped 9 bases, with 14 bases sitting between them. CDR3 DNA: TGTGCCAGCAGCTTAACATCACCCGAGGGGCAGTACTTC. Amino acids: CASSLTSPEGQYF.

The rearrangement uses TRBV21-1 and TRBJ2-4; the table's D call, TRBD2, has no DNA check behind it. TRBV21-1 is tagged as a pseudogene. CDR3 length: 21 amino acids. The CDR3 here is CASSPPEGQLAGGLAKNIQYF. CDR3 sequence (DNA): TGTGCCAGCAGCCCACCTGAGGGGCAGCTAGCGGGAGGACTAGCCAAAAACATTCAGTACTTC.

CDR3 in amino acids: CASSRTADGANVLTF. CDR3 nucleotide sequence: TGTGCCAGCAGTCGGACAGCGGATGGGGCCAACGTCCTGACTTTC. The chain uses TRBV2 and TRBJ2-6; a weak D match, TRBD1 (6 bases). The V gene lost 5 bases and the J gene lost 3 bases, with 11 bases spanning the gap. This CDR3 comprises 15 residues. Germline V gene data show CDR1 as SNHLY and CDR2 as FYNNEI.

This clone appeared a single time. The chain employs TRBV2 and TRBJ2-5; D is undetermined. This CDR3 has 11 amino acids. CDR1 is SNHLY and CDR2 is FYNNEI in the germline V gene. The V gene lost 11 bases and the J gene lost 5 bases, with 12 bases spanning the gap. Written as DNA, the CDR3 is TGTGCCGGAGACCTTTCCGAGACCCAGTACTTC. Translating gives CAGDLSETQYF.

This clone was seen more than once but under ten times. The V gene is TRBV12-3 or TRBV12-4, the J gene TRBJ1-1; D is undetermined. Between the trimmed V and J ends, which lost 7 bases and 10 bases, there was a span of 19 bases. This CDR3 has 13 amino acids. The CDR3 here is CASTSRASDGAFF. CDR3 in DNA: TGTGCCAGCACATCTCGAGCCTCCGATGGAGCTTTCTTT.

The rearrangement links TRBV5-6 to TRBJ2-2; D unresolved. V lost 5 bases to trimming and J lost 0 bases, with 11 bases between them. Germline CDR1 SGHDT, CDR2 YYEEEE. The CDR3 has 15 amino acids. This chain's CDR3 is CASSRDFANTGELFF. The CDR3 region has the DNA TGTGCCAGCAGTAGAGATTTTGCGAACACCGGGGAGCTGTTTTTT.

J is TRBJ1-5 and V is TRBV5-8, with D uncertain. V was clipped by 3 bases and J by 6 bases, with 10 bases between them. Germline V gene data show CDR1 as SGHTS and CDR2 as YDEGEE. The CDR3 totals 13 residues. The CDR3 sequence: CASSYDRFQPQHF. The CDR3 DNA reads TGTGCCAGCAGCTACGATCGGTTTCAGCCCCAGCATTTT. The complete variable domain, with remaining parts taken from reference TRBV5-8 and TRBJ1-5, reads EAGVTQSPTHLIKTRGQQATLRCSPISGHTSVYWYQQALGLGLQFLLWYDEGEERNRGNFPPRFSGRQFPNYSSELNVNALELEDSALYLCASSYDRFQPQHFGDGTRLSIL.

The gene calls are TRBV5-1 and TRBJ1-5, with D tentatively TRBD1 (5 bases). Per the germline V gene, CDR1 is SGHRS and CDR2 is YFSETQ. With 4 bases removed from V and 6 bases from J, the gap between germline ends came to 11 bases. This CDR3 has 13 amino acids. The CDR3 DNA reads TGCGCCAGCAGCGCCGACCAGGGTCAGCCCCAGCATTTT. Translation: CASSADQGQPQHF.

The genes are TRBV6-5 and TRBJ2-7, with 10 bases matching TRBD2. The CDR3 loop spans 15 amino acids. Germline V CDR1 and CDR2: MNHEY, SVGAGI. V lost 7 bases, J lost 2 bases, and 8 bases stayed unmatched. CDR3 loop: CASTGPGLATYEQYF. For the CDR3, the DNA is TGTGCCAGCACTGGGCCGGGACTAGCGACCTACGAGCAGTACTTC.